Listed below are T cell receptor beta chains from one sample, sequenced in a study of CD8+CD57+ T cells in acquired aplastic anemia. TCRdb passed the reads through MiXCR, listing each CDR3 protein once. The sample holds 50,000 to 70,000 distinct CDR3 sequences, 45% to 70% seen once. The specimen was sorted CD4+, CD8+, or CD8+CD57+ T cells (not recorded which) from PBMCs. Every receptor here comes from a human donor in good health, serving as a control. Both conserved end residues are part of each CDR3. A D gene is named only where the DNA matches it firmly. The size of a clone is reported for some rows only, either as once, few or many, or as a class for expanded clones.

v_call	j_call	d_call	clone_size	cdr3_aa	cdr3_nt
TRBV7-9	TRBJ1-1	.	.	CASLSEGIAQFVAFF	TGTGCCAGCCTAAGTGAAGGAATTGCTCAATTCGTAGCTTTCTTT
TRBV7-2	TRBJ2-7	.	.	CASSLVGRNYEQYF	TGTGCCAGCAGCCTCGTAGGGAGGAACTACGAGCAGTACTTC
TRBV19	TRBJ2-7	TRBD2	.	CASMVSGRGDEQYF	TGTGCCAGTATGGTGAGCGGGAGGGGGGACGAGCAGTACTTC
TRBV3-1	TRBJ2-1	.	many	CASSQARIVSVQFF	TGTGCCAGCAGCCAAGCCCGTATCGTCAGTGTGCAGTTCTTC
TRBV19	TRBJ1-6	.	.	CASSGYEKGNSPLHF	TGTGCCAGTAGCGGTTACGAAAAGGGCAATTCACCCCTCCACTTT
TRBV5-1	TRBJ1-6	.	.	CASSLSRSNKRRSPLHF	TGCGCCAGCAGCTTGTCGCGCAGCAACAAGAGACGATCACCCCTCCACTTT
TRBV2	TRBJ1-2	.	.	CASSERTYGYTF	TGTGCCAGCAGTGAAAGGACATATGGCTACACCTTC
TRBV12-3/TRBV12-4	TRBJ2-2	TRBD2	many	CASSLAGLAGAGELFF	TGTGCCAGCAGCTTAGCCGGACTAGCGGGAGCCGGGGAGCTGTTTTTT
TRBV19	TRBJ1-2	TRBD1	many	CASTPGGAMEYGYTF	TGTGCCAGTACTCCAGGGGGGGCGATGGAATATGGCTACACCTTC
TRBV19	TRBJ2-6	.	.	CASSPSAF	TGTGCCAGTAGCCCATCGGCCTTC
TRBV16	TRBJ1-1	TRBD1	many	CASSLRTGKNTEAFF	TGTGCCAGCAGCCTAAGGACAGGGAAAAACACTGAAGCTTTCTTT
TRBV2	TRBJ1-6	TRBD1	.	CASSGTDRGGSPLHF	TGTGCCAGCAGTGGGACGGACAGGGGGGGTTCACCCCTCCACTTT
TRBV9	TRBJ2-7	TRBD1	.	CASPCPRDRGDEQYF	TGTGCCAGCCCGTGCCCCCGGGACAGGGGCGACGAGCAGTACTTC
TRBV9	TRBJ2-1	TRBD2	.	CASSTLAGAYNEQFF	TGTGCCAGCAGTACACTAGCGGGAGCATACAATGAGCAGTTCTTC
TRBV19	TRBJ2-7	TRBD1	.	CASPRNTGAAEQYF	TGTGCCAGCCCACGGAATACAGGGGCGGCCGAGCAGTACTTC